These T cell receptor beta chains were read from a single sample in a study of OX40 agonist ivuxolimab in advanced cancers. The table came from immunoSEQ multiplex PCR; TCRdb's copy has only in-frame clones and leaves some out. Among 80,000 to 100,000 clones listed, around 90% were seen once. The source material was CD4+ or CD8+ T cells sorted from blood, sampled in a trial of the OX40 agonist ivuxolimab. The receptor set was obtained from an adult with an advanced solid tumor such as melanoma, head and neck, liver or kidney cancer. Both conserved end residues are part of each CDR3. D genes are given only for firm matches. Size values are once, few and many counts, or a class for expanded clones, and some rows have none.

clone_size | j_call | v_call | d_call | cdr3_nt | cdr3_aa
NA | TRBJ1-4 | TRBV19 | NA | TGTGCCAGTAGTATCCAGGGGAGCACTAATGAAAAACTGTTTTTT | CASSIQGSTNEKLFF
NA | TRBJ1-2 | TRBV7-8 | NA | TGTGCCAGCAGCGCCTCGCCCCGGGCCACTTATGGCTACACCTTC | CASSASPRATYGYTF
NA | TRBJ2-7 | TRBV28 | TRBD2 | TGTGCCAGCAGTTCTAGCGGGGCAGCGAGCTCCTACGAGCAGTACTTC | CASSSSGAASSYEQYF
NA | TRBJ1-2 | TRBV2 | TRBD1 | TGTGCCAGTACCGGGACAGGGCAGTTTGAAACCTTC | CASTGTGQFETF
NA | TRBJ2-2 | TRBV19 | NA | TGTGCCAGTAGTGCAGTCGGGTCATCCACCGGGGAGCTGTTTTTT | CASSAVGSSTGELFF
once | TRBJ2-5 | TRBV9 | NA | TGTGCCAGCAGCGTTACCCCGCAGGGACAAGAGACCCAGTACTTC | CASSVTPQGQETQYF
once | TRBJ2-3 | TRBV28 | TRBD2 | TGTGCCTTACAATCTAGCGGGGGGCCCCCAGATACGCAGTATTTT | CALQSSGGPPDTQYF
NA | TRBJ2-7 | TRBV7-9 | TRBD1 | TGTGCCACCGGGACAGCGTCGCCCTACGAGCAGTACTTC | CATGTASPYEQYF
NA | TRBJ1-1 | TRBV30 | NA | TGTGCCTGGAGTGTAGCGCAGATGAACACTGAAGCTTTCTTT | CAWSVAQMNTEAFF
NA | TRBJ1-1 | TRBV5-1 | TRBD1 | TGCGCCAGCAGCTTGAACAGGGGGCGAGGGACTGAAGCTTTCTTT | CASSLNRGRGTEAFF
NA | TRBJ2-2 | TRBV10-3 | NA | TGTGCCATCAGAGGGTGGACCGGGGAGCTGTTTTTT | CAIRGWTGELFF
NA | TRBJ2-1 | TRBV6-5 | TRBD2 | TGTGCCAGCAGTCTCGCCGGGACTAGCTCTAATGAGCAGTTCTTC | CASSLAGTSSNEQFF
NA | TRBJ2-4 | TRBV7-9 | TRBD2 | TGTGCCAGCAGCACGGGACTAGCGGGGGCTAGCATTCAGTACTTC | CASSTGLAGASIQYF
NA | TRBJ1-5 | TRBV27 | NA | TGTGCCAGCACTTCCTCGGGCCTCCGCGGGCAGCCCCAGCATTTT | CASTSSGLRGQPQHF
NA | TRBJ2-3 | TRBV27 | NA | TGTGCCAGCAGTTTATCAGGAATAATTGGGGATACGCAGTATTTT | CASSLSGIIGDTQYF
NA | TRBJ2-2 | TRBV6-1 | TRBD2 | TGTGCCAGCGGAATCTGGGAGGGCACCGGGGAGCTGTTTTTT | CASGIWEGTGELFF
few | TRBJ1-5 | TRBV10-3 | TRBD1 | TGTGCCATCAGCCGAGGGACAGTTAGCAATCAGCCCCAGCATTTT | CAISRGTVSNQPQHF
NA | TRBJ1-2 | TRBV5-1 | TRBD1 | TGCGCCAGCAGCTTAACGGGACAGGGCTATGGCTACACCTTC | CASSLTGQGYGYTF
once | TRBJ1-6 | TRBV30 | NA | TGTGCCTGGAGCGGAGCCTATAATTCACCCCTCCACTTT | CAWSGAYNSPLHF
NA | TRBJ2-5 | TRBV27 | TRBD2 | TGTGCCAGCAGTCCGCCCTATGGGGGAGCGGGGGGCGGAAAGACCCAGTACTTC | CASSPPYGGAGGGKTQYF
NA | TRBJ2-3 | TRBV18 | TRBD2 | TGTGCCAGCCAGGGACTAAGCGGGGGGTCAGATACGCAGTATTTT | CASQGLSGGSDTQYF
NA | TRBJ1-1 | TRBV30 | TRBD1 | TGTGCCCAAGACAGGGGGCCCACTGAAGCTTTCTTT | CAQDRGPTEAFF
once | TRBJ1-4 | TRBV7-7 | NA | TGTGCCAGCAGCTTCAGGGGTGGTGAAAAACTGTTTTTT | CASSFRGGEKLFF
NA | TRBJ1-6 | TRBV5-1 | TRBD1 | TGCGCCAGCAGCCCGGACAGGGAGCGTTCACCCCTCCACTTT | CASSPDRERSPLHF
few | TRBJ1-6 | TRBV14 | NA | TGTGCCAGCAGCCAAGGGTCAGGGCTCGGTAATTCACCCCTCCACTTT | CASSQGSGLGNSPLHF
NA | TRBJ2-3 | TRBV10-1 | NA | TGCGCCAGCAAAACGGAGTGGTCAGATACGCAGTATTTT | CASKTEWSDTQYF
NA | TRBJ1-4 | TRBV7-2 | NA | TGTGCCAGCAGCGACGCGGGACGGAATGAAAAACTGTTTTTT | CASSDAGRNEKLFF
NA | TRBJ2-7 | TRBV5-1 | TRBD1 | TGCGCCAGCACCTTAAGGACAGGGGACGAGCAGTACTTC | CASTLRTGDEQYF
NA | TRBJ1-6 | TRBV7-2 | NA | TGTGCCAGCAGCTTATTATTCACCTCCAATTCACCCCTCCACTTT | CASSLLFTSNSPLHF
NA | TRBJ1-3 | TRBV7-2 | NA | TGTGCCAGCAGCTTAGGTGCAGGGTCCTCTGGAAACACCATATATTTT | CASSLGAGSSGNTIYF
NA | TRBJ1-1 | TRBV14 | NA | TGTGCCAGCAGCCAAGAGACGAGTTCGTCGAACACTGAAGCTTTCTTT | CASSQETSSSNTEAFF
NA | TRBJ1-2 | TRBV9 | NA | TGTGCCAGCAGCGAGAGCTCAGGGTCCTATGGCTACACCTTC | CASSESSGSYGYTF
NA | TRBJ2-3 | TRBV11-3 | NA | TGTGCCAGCAGCCGCTTCCCAGATACGCAGTATTTT | CASSRFPDTQYF
NA | TRBJ2-3 | TRBV7-3 | TRBD2 | TGTGCCAGCAGCTTAACCAGCGGGGGGGCCAAAGATACGCAGTATTTT | CASSLTSGGAKDTQYF
NA | TRBJ1-2 | TRBV7-9 | TRBD1 | TGTGCCAGCACTGCGGGACAGACTAACTATGGCTACACCTTC | CASTAGQTNYGYTF
NA | TRBJ1-1 | TRBV19 | NA | TGTGCCAGCCGCGATGGGACGGGTGGGAGGACTGAAGCTTTCTTT | CASRDGTGGRTEAFF
NA | TRBJ1-5 | TRBV2 | NA | TGTGCCAGCACAGGGCAAGGTAGAAGCAATCAGCCCCAGCATTTT | CASTGQGRSNQPQHF
NA | TRBJ2-7 | TRBV18 | NA | TGTGCCAGCTTCCTTGACATCGGGGGGCGATCCTACGAGCAGTACTTC | CASFLDIGGRSYEQYF
NA | TRBJ2-5 | TRBV7-8 | NA | TGTGCCAGCAGCTCCCAGCGAGAACAAGAGACCCAGTACTTC | CASSSQREQETQYF
NA | TRBJ1-6 | TRBV7-3 | NA | TGTGCCAGCAGCTTACCTACAGGGCGGAATTCACCCCTCCACTTT | CASSLPTGRNSPLHF
NA | TRBJ1-1 | TRBV18 | NA | TGTGCCAGCTCACAATCCGGGATCCTAAACACTGAAGCTTTCTTT | CASSQSGILNTEAFF
NA | TRBJ2-7 | TRBV27 | TRBD1 | TGTGCCAGCAGTTTAGGACAGGGTACCCAGTACGAGCAGTACTTC | CASSLGQGTQYEQYF
NA | TRBJ2-5 | TRBV7-6 | TRBD1 | TGTGCCAGCAGCCCAGGACAGGGAATAGGAGAGACCCAGTACTTC | CASSPGQGIGETQYF
NA | TRBJ2-7 | TRBV28 | TRBD2 | TGTGCCATACGAGGTAGTAGCGGGGGGGAATACGAGCAGTACTTC | CAIRGSSGGEYEQYF
NA | TRBJ2-5 | TRBV5-1 | NA | TGCGCCAGCAGTCCAGGGGTTGGCAAAGAGACCCAGTACTTC | CASSPGVGKETQYF
NA | TRBJ1-2 | TRBV5-6 | NA | TGTGCCAGCAGCCTTGGACAGCCCTATGGCTACACCTTC | CASSLGQPYGYTF
NA | TRBJ1-5 | TRBV19 | NA | TGTGCCAGTAGTATAGACCCCGTCTCCTCTAGCAATCAGCCCCAGCATTTT | CASSIDPVSSSNQPQHF
NA | TRBJ2-2 | TRBV4-3 | NA | TGCGCCAGCAGCCCCGGGACGAGCGGGGAGCTGTTTTTT | CASSPGTSGELFF
NA | TRBJ1-5 | TRBV7-9 | NA | TGTGCCAGCGTCGACCGAGTAGATCAGCCCCAGCATTTT | CASVDRVDQPQHF
NA | TRBJ1-1 | TRBV5-4 | NA | TGTGCCAGCAGCTTGGACAGCCGGCTCAACACTGAAGCTTTCTTT | CASSLDSRLNTEAFF
NA | TRBJ1-3 | TRBV7-2 | NA | TGTGCCAGCAGCTTAGGGGCCTCTGGAAACACCATATATTTT | CASSLGASGNTIYF
NA | TRBJ2-5 | TRBV19 | NA | TGTGCCAGTAGCATCCAGGGGATCGGAGAGACCCAGTACTTC | CASSIQGIGETQYF
once | TRBJ2-1 | TRBV6-1 | TRBD2 | TGTGCCAGCAGTGAACCGGGACTAGGTGGTGAGCAGTTCTTC | CASSEPGLGGEQFF
NA | TRBJ1-2 | TRBV5-5 | NA | TGTGCCAGCAGCTTGGAGTTCGTACGGCTGGCCGGGGGCTACACCTTC | CASSLEFVRLAGGYTF
NA | TRBJ1-6 | TRBV9 | TRBD1 | TGTGCCAGCAGCGTAGATCCGGGACAGTCCGATTCACCCCTCCACTTT | CASSVDPGQSDSPLHF
NA | TRBJ2-5 | TRBV7-9 | NA | TGTGCCAGCAGCTTAGAACTCATGAGTAAAGAGACCCAGTACTTC | CASSLELMSKETQYF